The source of this T cell receptor beta chain is a study of T cells in Graves' hyperthyroidism and ophthalmopathy. Trimming took off 5 bases at V and 10 bases at J, with 14 bases between the two ends. The CDR3 totals 12 residues. Germline V gene sequence: CDR1 MDHEN, CDR2 SYDVKM. Amplification of TCR beta CDR3 regions was performed using RNA transcripts as template. Using the HTBI primer set, a first-round RT-PCR was run on the TCR CDR3. TCRdb reprocessed the multiplex PCR reads with MiXCR, giving one entry per CDR3 protein. The sample comprises around 250,000 distinct CDR3 sequences, approximately 23% of which are singletons, and roughly 32% rests with the top ten.

The V and J genes are TRBV28 and TRBJ1-1; D remains unclear. Input material: blood. This TCR was recovered from a middle-aged woman with Graves' ophthalmopathy. The CDR3: CASSPYDHLAFF. As DNA, the CDR3 is TGTGCCAGCAGTCCCTACGACCACTTAGCTTTCTTT.